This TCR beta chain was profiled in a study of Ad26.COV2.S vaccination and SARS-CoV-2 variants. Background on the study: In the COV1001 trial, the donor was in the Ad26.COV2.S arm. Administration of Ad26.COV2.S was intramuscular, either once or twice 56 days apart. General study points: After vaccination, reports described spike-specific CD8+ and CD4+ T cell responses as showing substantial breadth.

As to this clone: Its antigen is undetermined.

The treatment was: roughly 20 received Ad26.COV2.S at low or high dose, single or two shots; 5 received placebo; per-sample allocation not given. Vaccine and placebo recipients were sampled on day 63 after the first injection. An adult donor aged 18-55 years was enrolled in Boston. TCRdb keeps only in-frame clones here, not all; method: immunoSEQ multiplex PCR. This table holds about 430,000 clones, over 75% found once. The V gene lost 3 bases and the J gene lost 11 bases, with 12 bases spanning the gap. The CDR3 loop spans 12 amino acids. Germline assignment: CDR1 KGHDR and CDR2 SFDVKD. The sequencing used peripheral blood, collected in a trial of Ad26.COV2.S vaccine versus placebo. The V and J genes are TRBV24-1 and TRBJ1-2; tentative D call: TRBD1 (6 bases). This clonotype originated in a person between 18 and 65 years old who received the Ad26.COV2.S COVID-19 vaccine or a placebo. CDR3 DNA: TGTGCCACCAGTGATATCACCAGGGGTTACACCTTC. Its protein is CATSDITRGYTF.